The 30 T cell receptor beta chains below were found in one sample sequenced in a study of blood T cells in healthy people across ages. PCR was performed a second time for about 6 to 12 cycles using a sample-barcoded 5' primer and a J-beta primer mix. TCRdb passed the 5' RACE reads through MiXCR, listing each CDR3 protein once. Of approximately 670,000 distinct CDR3 sequences listed, roughly 41% are singletons. The material sequenced was blood. All receptors come from a man at least 80 years old in good health.

This sequence joins TRBV4-2 and TRBJ2-3; a possible D gene is TRBD2 (5 bases). CDR1 LGHNA and CDR2 YNFKEQ come from the germline V gene. The CDR3 extends over 15 amino acids. V gave up 1 base and J gave up 0 bases, with 8 bases separating them. The CDR3 nucleotides are TGTGCCAGCAGCCAAGTTGGCGGGAGCACAGATACGCAGTATTTT. It translates to CASSQVGGSTDTQYF.

The chain uses TRBV20-1 and TRBJ2-3; D is perhaps TRBD1 (6 bases). V was clipped by 5 bases and J by 4 bases, with 16 bases between them. Germline CDR1 is DFQATT and CDR2 is SNEGSKA (reference sequence). The CDR3 runs 14 residues. The CDR3 loop reads CSARTETGPDTQYF. CDR3 bases: TGCAGTGCTCGTACCGAAACAGGGCCAGATACGCAGTATTTT.

This clonotype was detected only a few times. The chain combines TRBV6-2 or TRBV6-3 with TRBJ2-7; D is uncertain. In germline, CDR1 is MNHEY, CDR2 SVGEGT. V gave up 8 bases and J gave up 0 bases, with 14 bases separating them. The CDR3 length is 14 residues. CDR3: CASHIGLSSYEQYF. CDR3 nucleotides: TGTGCCAGCCACATCGGCCTCAGCTCCTACGAGCAGTACTTC.

This clonotype was counted between two and nine times. A clone one base away is much larger, so this may be a read error. This rearrangement joins TRBV18 to TRBJ2-5; TRBD1 is a possible D gene (6 bases). The CDR3 consists of 13 residues. V lost 8 bases to trimming and J lost 3 bases, with 13 bases between them. In germline, CDR1 is KGHSH, CDR2 LQKENI. The DNA for the CDR3 is TGTGCCAGCGCACTAGGACAGAAAGAGACCCAGTACTTC. Translated: CASALGQKETQYF.

This clonotype was seen a few times. This rearrangement joins TRBV15 to TRBJ1-5; no clear D gene. The ends were cut back, 0 bases at V and 2 bases at J, with 11 bases in the middle. The CDR3 runs 16 residues. Looked up from germline, CDR1 is LNHNV and CDR2 is YYDKDF (reference sequence). CDR3: CATSREGYSGNQPQHF. The CDR3 region has the DNA TGTGCCACCAGCAGAGAGGGATATAGCGGCAATCAGCCCCAGCATTTT. The entire variable domain, with the rest obtained from reference TRBV15 and TRBJ1-5, is as follows: DAMVIQNPRYQVTQFGKPVTLSCSQTLNHNVMYWYQQKSSQAPKLLFHYYDKDFNNEADTPDNFQSRRPNTSFCFLDIRSPGLGDTAMYLCATSREGYSGNQPQHFGDGTRLSIL.

This clonotype was seen a few times. This chain links TRBV6-2 or TRBV6-3 with TRBJ1-1; D is unresolved. The V end was cut by 2 bases, the J end by 3 bases, with 19 bases between. In germline, CDR1 is MNHEY, CDR2 SVGEGT. The CDR3 totals 17 residues. This chain's CDR3 is CASSYGGPPSSDTEAFF. Written as DNA, the CDR3 is TGTGCCAGCAGTTACGGAGGGCCTCCTTCAAGTGACACTGAAGCTTTCTTT.

This clonotype was seen a few times. CDR3 residues: CASSLSTSSTDTQYF. CDR3 coding DNA: TGTGCCAGCAGTCTCTCAACGAGTTCCACAGATACGCAGTATTTT. The rearrangement joins TRBV27 to TRBJ2-3; the D is unclear. V lost 5 bases and J lost 2, with 14 bases in between. This CDR3 is built from 15 residues. CDR1 is MNHEY and CDR2 is SMNVEV in the germline V gene (reference sequence).

CDR3 amino acids: CASSLASSGNTIYF. The CDR3 coding sequence is TGCGCCAGCAGCTTGGCTAGCTCTGGAAACACCATATATTTT. This rearrangement joins TRBV5-1 to TRBJ1-3, with D uncertain. CDR1 and CDR2 (germline): SGHRS, YFSETQ. The CDR3 is made up of 14 amino acids. Trimming shortened V by 0 bases and J by 0 bases, and 4 bases separated the two germline ends. Complete variable domain (other parts from reference TRBV5-1 and TRBJ1-3): KAGVTQTPRYLIKTRGQQVTLSCSPISGHRSVSWYQQTPGQGLQFLFEYFSETQRNKGNFPGRFSGRQFSNSRSEMNVSTLELGDSALYLCASSLASSGNTIYFGEGSWLTVV.

The chain employs TRBV7-2 and TRBJ2-5; 11 positions agree with TRBD2. The junction had 19 bases not matched to a gene; V was cut back by 2 bases and J by 11 bases. Looked up from germline, CDR1 is SGHTA and CDR2 is FQGNSA. This CDR3 contains 18 residues. As DNA, the CDR3 is TGTGCCAGCAGCTTATCCCAGCTAGCGGGGGGCGGGAGAAATGAGCAGTACTTC. Amino acid sequence: CASSLSQLAGGGRNEQYF.

The chain recombines TRBV15 with TRBJ2-1, with D possibly being TRBD1 or TRBD2 (6 bases each). The CDR3 contains 16 residues. CDR1 is LNHNV, CDR2 YYDKDF, per germline (reference sequence). Deletions cut 0 bases from V and 8 bases from J, with 17 bases between. The CDR3 DNA sequence: TGTGCCACCAGCAGAGATAGGGGGAGGACTCTCGATGAGCAGTTCTTC. As protein: CATSRDRGRTLDEQFF.

This chain joins TRBV3-1 and TRBJ1-6; D unclear. There are 15 residues in the CDR3. Germline V gene sequence: CDR1 LGHDT, CDR2 YNNKEL (reference sequence). Trimming took 1 base from V and 15 from J, leaving 19 bases between them. The CDR3 reads CASSQGGLTKRRLHF. For the CDR3, the DNA is TGTGCCAGCAGCCAAGGTGGACTTACAAAGCGGCGCCTCCACTTT.

The rearrangement joins TRBV28 to TRBJ1-1; D unresolved. Trimming took 4 bases from V and 0 from J, leaving 9 bases between them. The germline CDR1 and CDR2 sequences are MDHEN and SYDVKM. The CDR3 contains 14 residues. CDR3 in DNA: TGTGCCAGCAGTTCCCCCGGGTTGAACACTGAAGCTTTCTTT. It codes for CASSSPGLNTEAFF.

This clonotype was counted between two and nine times. The chain recombines TRBV20-1 with TRBJ2-7; D ambiguous. Per the germline V gene, CDR1 is DFQATT and CDR2 is SNEGSKA (reference sequence). The V and J ends lost 3 bases and 6 bases respectively, with 15 bases between them. CDR3 length: 13 amino acids. CDR3 loop: CSARVAVGIEQYF. Written as DNA, the CDR3 is TGCAGTGCTAGGGTTGCTGTAGGGATCGAGCAGTACTTC.

A remark on this clonotype: A junction end diverges from the germline sequence, so it may reflect a read error. The chain has TRBV7-2 and TRBJ2-5; D is ambiguous. The CDR3 has 13 amino acids. Germline loops: CDR1 SGHTA, CDR2 FQGNSA. The CDR3 DNA follows: TGTGCCAACAGCTTAAGGCTTCAAGAGACCCAGTACTTC. This sequence encodes CANSLRLQETQYF. Full variable domain (missing parts from reference TRBV7-2 and TRBJ2-5): GAGVSQSPSNKVTEKGKDVELRCDPISGHTALYWYRQSLGQGLEFLIYFQGNSAPDKSGLPSDRFSAERTGGSVSTLTIQRTQQEDSAVYLCANSLRLQETQYFGPGTRLLVL.

The chain employs TRBV6-2 or TRBV6-3 and TRBJ2-3, with a possible D match to TRBD2 (6 bases). CDR3 length: 15 residues. V gave up 2 bases and J gave up 0 bases, with 9 bases separating them. CDR1 MNHEY and CDR2 SVGEGT come from the germline V gene. CDR3 nucleotide sequence: TGTGCCAGCAGTTACCGCGGGGACAGCACAGATACGCAGTATTTT. It codes for CASSYRGDSTDTQYF.

This clonotype was observed a handful of times. The V gene is TRBV6-5, the J gene TRBJ1-3, with a possible D match to TRBD1 (6 bases). This CDR3 has 14 residues. The V gene lost 6 bases and the J gene lost 6 bases, with 15 bases spanning the gap. Germline V gene data show CDR1 as MNHEY and CDR2 as SVGAGI. This CDR3 reads CASSSRGLKNTIYF. The CDR3 coding sequence is TGTGCCAGCAGCTCCAGGGGTCTAAAAAACACCATATATTTT.

This clonotype has only a few counts. CDR3 loop: CASSQFSGANVLTF. The DNA for the CDR3 is TGTGCCAGCAGTCAGTTCTCTGGGGCCAACGTCCTGACTTTC. The chain couples TRBV6-1 to TRBJ2-6, with unresolved D. V was pared by 5 bases and J by 0 bases, with 5 bases between. The germline V gene encodes CDR1 MNHNS and CDR2 SASEGT. This CDR3 region has 14 residues.

The CDR3 DNA reads as TGTGCCAGCAGTCCCGGGACAGGGTTAAAAGAGACCCAGTACTTC. Protein sequence: CASSPGTGLKETQYF. This chain links TRBV3-1 with TRBJ2-5, with 9 bases that match TRBD1. Germline assignment: CDR1 LGHDT and CDR2 YNNKEL (reference sequence). The CDR3 sequence is 15 residues long. The junction had 8 bases not matched to a gene; V was cut back by 6 bases and J by 3 bases.

The chain carries TRBV10-3 and TRBJ1-2; tentative D call: TRBD1 (6 bases). This CDR3 comprises 16 residues. Germline lookup yields CDR1 ENHRY and CDR2 SYGVKD. Trimming cost V 2 bases and J 5 bases, with 18 bases left between them. CDR3 protein: CAISERTEPFGYGYTF. The CDR3 DNA sequence: TGTGCCATCAGTGAGCGGACAGAACCCTTTGGGTATGGCTACACCTTC.

On this clonotype: Being one base from a much bigger clone, this may be a read error. The V and J genes are TRBV7-3 and TRBJ2-1; D may be TRBD1 or TRBD2 (5 bases each). V lost 4 bases and J lost 9, with 13 bases in between. This CDR3 region has 13 residues. Germline V gene sequence: CDR1 SGHTA, CDR2 FQGTGA. CDR3 loop: CASSSTPGPEQFF. In DNA form, the CDR3 reads TGTGCCAGCAGCTCAACTCCGGGACCTGAGCAGTTCTTC.

This clonotype was found a few times. This may come from a read error, since a much larger clone is one base off. The J gene is TRBJ2-1, the V gene TRBV5-1; 7 bases align to TRBD1. The J call may be in error: the DNA end matches TRBJ2-7 better. This CDR3 has 14 residues. Germline CDR1 SGHRS, CDR2 YFSETQ. In nucleotides, the CDR3 is TGTGCCAGCAGTTTGACAGGGACCTACAATGAGCAGTACTTC. This translates into CASSLTGTYNEQYF.

The V call is TRBV12-3 or TRBV12-4, the J call TRBJ1-1; no definite D call. The CDR3 contains 14 residues. Between the trimmed V and J ends, which lost 6 bases and 4 bases, there was a span of 15 bases. This chain's CDR3 is CASSYRALPTEAFF. The DNA for the CDR3 is TGTGCCAGCAGCTACCGGGCCCTACCCACTGAAGCTTTCTTT.

This clonotype was seen just once. Given a much more abundant clone one base away, this may be a read error. The rearrangement uses TRBV7-2 and TRBJ2-1; D not resolved. Between the trimmed V and J ends, which lost 0 bases and 13 bases, there was a span of 16 bases. Germline lookup yields CDR1 SGHTA and CDR2 FQGNSA. CDR3 length: 14 amino acids. CDR3 DNA sequence: TGTGCCAGCAGCTTAGCTCCGGTAGGAGAGACCCAGTTCTTC. This encodes CASSLAPVGETQFF. Full variable domain (missing parts from reference TRBV7-2 and TRBJ2-1): GAGVSQSPSNKVTEKGKDVELRCDPISGHTALYWYRQSLGQGLEFLIYFQGNSAPDKSGLPSDRFSAERTGGSVSTLTIQRTQQEDSAVYLCASSLAPVGETQFFGPGTRLTVL.

As regards this clonotype: A junction boundary mismatches the germline segment, possibly from a read error. V gene TRBV11-2 combines with J gene TRBJ2-3, with TRBD2 identical over 7 bases. Germline CDR1 reads SGHAT; CDR2 reads FQNNGV. The CDR3 is made up of 14 amino acids. The CDR3: CACSLIGGRDTQYF. The CDR3 bases are TGTGCCTGCAGCTTAATCGGGGGGAGGGATACGCAGTATTTT.

This sequence joins TRBV20-1 and TRBJ2-4; 9 bases are a match to TRBD1. The J call is uncertain, as TRBJ2-7 better fits the DNA end. Germline V gene data show CDR1 as DFQATT and CDR2 as SNEGSKA (reference sequence). This CDR3 has 16 amino acids. Here the CDR3 reads CSARWPPGQGHYEQYF. The CDR3 coding sequence is TGCAGTGCTAGGTGGCCTCCGGGACAGGGTCACTACGAGCAGTACTTC.

In the case of this clonotype: A much bigger clone sits one base away, suggesting this may be a read error. The J gene is TRBJ1-1, the V gene TRBV29-1, with 7 bases that match TRBD1. This CDR3 region has 12 residues. Germline assignment: CDR1 SQVTM and CDR2 ANQGSEA. V was pared by 4 bases and J by 7 bases, with 6 bases of the junction left unmatched. CDR3 DNA sequence: TGCAGCGTTGGTAGGTGGGACAGTGAAGCTTTCTTT. This sequence encodes CSVGRWDSEAFF.

The chain recombines TRBV7-6 with TRBJ1-5; D perhaps matches TRBD1 (6 bases). V was shortened by 1 base and J by 3 bases, with 10 bases between the two germline ends. Germline-derived CDR1 and CDR2 are SGHVS and FNYEAQ. The CDR3 contains 15 residues. CDR3 bases: TGTGCCAGCAGCTTAGTTTCAGGGGACAATCAGCCCCAGCATTTT. It codes for CASSLVSGDNQPQHF.

The chain combines TRBV5-1 with TRBJ2-1; D gene ambiguous. CDR3 length: 14 amino acids. Germline V CDR1 and CDR2: SGHRS, YFSETQ. V lost 2 bases and J lost 4, with 10 bases in between. The CDR3 DNA sequence: TGCGCCAGCAGCTTTCTCGTAGATTACAATGAGCAGTTCTTC. Translating gives CASSFLVDYNEQFF.

This clonotype occurred a few times. The rearrangement uses TRBV4-2 and TRBJ2-5; possibly TRBD2 for D (5 bases). CDR1 and CDR2 (germline): LGHNA, YNFKEQ. This CDR3 region has 15 residues. Trimming took 0 bases from V and 5 from J, leaving 13 bases between them. CDR3 residues: CASSQEPSGSETQYF. Here the CDR3 DNA reads TGTGCCAGCAGCCAAGAACCGAGCGGTTCGGAGACCCAGTACTTC.

This clonotype was picked up a small number of times. CDR3 amino acids: CASSPGISGNTIYF. The CDR3 DNA is TGTGCCAGCTCTCCAGGGATCTCTGGAAACACCATATATTTT. V gene TRBV18 combines with J gene TRBJ1-3, with D possibly matching TRBD1 (5 bases). This CDR3 has 14 amino acids. V lost 6 bases to trimming and J lost 0 bases, with 9 bases between them. Germline V gene sequence: CDR1 KGHSH, CDR2 LQKENI.